One and the same sample provided the 10 T cell receptor beta chains below, sequenced in a study of T cell responses to AZD1222 COVID-19 vaccine. Measured with immunoSEQ multiplex PCR; TCRdb has only the in-frame clones, and not every one. The table has tens of thousands of clones, around 90% seen once. This specimen consisted of peripheral blood, obtained on day 0 of AZD1222 vaccination. These receptors all come from an adult in good health.

Only a few counts were recorded for this clone. V and J are TRBV10-3 and TRBJ1-1, with D unclear. With 2 bases removed from V and 2 bases from J, the gap between germline ends came to 0 bases. The CDR3 runs to 11 residues. Germline CDR1 reads ENHRY; CDR2 reads SYGVKD. The DNA of the CDR3 is TGTGCCATCAGTGAGAACACTGAAGCTTTCTTT. As protein: CAISENTEAFF.

V and J are TRBV11-3 and TRBJ2-1; D remains unclear. Per the germline V gene, CDR1 is SGHNT and CDR2 is YENEEA. The V gene lost 3 bases and the J gene lost 4 bases, with 7 bases spanning the gap. The CDR3 is 13 residues long. The DNA for the CDR3 is TGTGCCAGCAGCTTCTATACGTACAATGAGCAGTTCTTC. Protein: CASSFYTYNEQFF. The whole variable domain, remainder taken from reference TRBV11-3 and TRBJ2-1, is EAGVVQSPRYKIIEKKQPVAFWCNPISGHNTLYWYLQNLGQGPELLIRYENEEAVDDSQLPKDRFSAERLKGVDSTLKIQPAELGDSAVYLCASSFYTYNEQFFGPGTRLTVL.

The chain joins TRBV7-9 to TRBJ1-6, with D possibly matching TRBD1 (5 bases). Germline CDR1 and CDR2: SEHNR and FQNEAQ (reference sequence). V was trimmed by 2 bases and J by 9 bases, leaving 11 bases between them. CDR3 length: 14 amino acids. Here the CDR3 reads CASSLSTGFSPLHF. The CDR3 DNA is TGTGCCAGCAGCTTAAGTACAGGTTTTTCACCCCTCCACTTT. The full variable domain, rest sourced from reference TRBV7-9 and TRBJ1-6, is DTGVSQNPRHKITKRGQNVTFRCDPISEHNRLYWYRQTLGQGPEFLTYFQNEAQLEKSRLLSDRFSAERPKGSFSTLEIQRTEQGDSAMYLCASSLSTGFSPLHFGNGTRLTVT.

This clone has only a few counts. V and J are TRBV3-1 (or the pseudogene TRBV3-2) and TRBJ2-4, with 7 bases that match TRBD1. Germline V CDR1 and CDR2: LGHDT, YNNKEL (reference sequence). Germline trimming cut 3 bases from V and 3 bases from J; bases unmatched to any gene: 14. CDR3 size: 18 residues. The CDR3 region is CASSHALGGEGDKNIQYF. CDR3 sequence (DNA): TGTGCCAGCAGCCATGCTTTAGGGGGCGAGGGGGACAAAAACATTCAGTACTTC.

The gene calls are TRBV10-1 and TRBJ2-7, with 8 bases fitting TRBD2. Germline trimming cut 3 bases from V and 3 bases from J; bases unmatched to any gene: 7. CDR1 and CDR2 (germline): WNHNN, SYGVQD (reference sequence). The CDR3 has 15 residues. CDR3 bases: TGCGCCAGCAGTGATACCGGGACTAGTCTCTACGAGCAGTACTTC. Translation gives CASSDTGTSLYEQYF.

The genes are TRBV4-1 and TRBJ1-1; D not resolved. V lost 0 bases to trimming and J lost 1 base, with 9 bases between them. This CDR3 region has 15 residues. Germline V gene sequence: CDR1 MGHRA, CDR2 YSYEKL. Here the CDR3 reads CASSQDTRPNTEAFF. CDR3 nucleotides: TGCGCCAGCAGCCAAGATACCCGTCCGAACACTGAAGCTTTCTTT.

The chain joins TRBV19 to TRBJ2-7; D perhaps matches TRBD1 (6 bases). The V end lost 6 bases, the J end lost 5 bases, and 23 bases lay between the germline ends. The CDR3 extends over 16 amino acids. Germline lookup yields CDR1 LNHDA and CDR2 SQIVND (reference sequence). CDR3 sequence (DNA): TGTGCCAGTAGCCCTCTTTCGGGCAGGGGTTTAGACGAGCAGTACTTC. It encodes CASSPLSGRGLDEQYF. Filled out from reference TRBV19 and TRBJ2-7, the complete variable domain reads DGGITQSPKYLFRKEGQNVTLSCEQNLNHDAMYWYRQDPGQGLRLIYYSQIVNDFQKGDIAEGYSVSREKKESFPLTVTSAQKNPTAFYLCASSPLSGRGLDEQYFGPGTRLTVT.

The chain carries TRBV29-1 and TRBJ2-1; the D is unclear. V was cut by 5 bases and J by 5 bases, with 4 bases left in between. Looked up from germline, CDR1 is SQVTM and CDR2 is ANQGSEA. The CDR3 totals 10 residues. Here the CDR3 reads CSVQNNEQFF. Written as DNA, the CDR3 is TGCAGCGTTCAGAACAATGAGCAGTTCTTC.

The chain has TRBV19 and TRBJ2-5, with D possibly matching TRBD2 (5 bases). Germline loops: CDR1 LNHDA, CDR2 SQIVND (reference sequence). Between the trimmed V and J ends, which lost 3 bases and 7 bases, there was a span of 12 bases. The CDR3 contains 13 residues. CDR3 bases: TGTGCCAGTAGTATGGGTAACGCGGGGACCCAGTACTTC. Encoded protein: CASSMGNAGTQYF.

The genes are TRBV9 and TRBJ2-2; D is tentatively TRBD1 or TRBD2 (5 bases each). The V gene lost 3 bases and the J gene lost 2 bases, with 8 bases spanning the gap. Germline assignment: CDR1 SGDLS and CDR2 YYNGEE. CDR3 length: 14 residues. The CDR3, as DNA: TGTGCCAGCAGCGGACGGGGCAACACCGGGGAGCTGTTTTTT. Residues: CASSGRGNTGELFF.